One and the same sample provided the 17 T cell receptor beta chains below, sequenced in a study of blood T cell repertoires in COVID-19. Measured with immunoSEQ multiplex PCR; TCRdb has only the in-frame clones, and not every one. The sample comprises approximately 240,000 clones, approximately 80% of which are singletons, and 4.5% to 5% rests with the top ten. Sequencing used peripheral blood. Receptors originate from a woman aged 80 or over with active or convalescent COVID-19.

The gene calls are TRBV9 and TRBJ2-1, with TRBD2 matching over 8 bases. The V gene's germline CDR1 is SGDLS and CDR2 YYNGEE. V shed 0 bases and J 6 bases; nucleotides not matched to a gene: 14. This CDR3 spans 18 amino acids. The chain's CDR3 is CASSVASGGPIGINEQFF. CDR3 bases: TGTGCCAGCAGCGTAGCCAGCGGGGGCCCTATAGGGATCAATGAGCAGTTCTTC.

With respect to this clone: The sample carries other DNA sequences with the same CDR3. This chain links TRBV5-1 with TRBJ2-5, with D perhaps matching TRBD1 (7 bases). Germline V gene lookup returns CDR1 SGHRS and CDR2 YFSETQ. This CDR3 spans 13 amino acids. V gave up 2 bases and J gave up 4 bases, with 9 bases separating them. The DNA of the CDR3 is TGCGCCAGCAGCTTCCAGGGGGGAGAGACCCAGTACTTC. It is translated as CASSFQGGETQYF.

The chain is built from TRBV2 and TRBJ1-3, with D hard to call. CDR3 size: 12 residues. V lost 5 bases and J 5 bases, leaving 7 bases between the germline ends. Germline assignment: CDR1 SNHLY and CDR2 FYNNEI. CDR3 in DNA: TGTGCCAGCAGTATAGACAGAAACACCATATATTTT. Its protein is CASSIDRNTIYF. The full variable domain, completed using reference TRBV2 and TRBJ1-3, is EPEVTQTPSHQVTQMGQEVILRCVPISNHLYFYWYRQILGQKVEFLVSFYNNEISEKSEIFDDQFSVERPDGSNFTLKIRSTKLEDSAMYFCASSIDRNTIYFGEGSWLTVV.

The gene calls are TRBV19 and TRBJ2-1, with TRBD2 matching 8 bases. CDR3 length: 15 amino acids. V gave up 4 bases and J gave up 5 bases; unmatched junction bases: 7. Germline-derived CDR1 and CDR2 are LNHDA and SQIVND (reference sequence). The CDR3, as DNA: TGTGCCAGTAGTACCCATAGCGGGACTGACAATGAGCAGTTCTTC. Translated, it gives CASSTHSGTDNEQFF.

This rearrangement joins TRBV10-1 to TRBJ2-2; 8 bases agree with TRBD1. Germline loops: CDR1 WNHNN, CDR2 SYGVQD (reference sequence). CDR3 size: 16 residues. J was trimmed by 6 bases and V by 2 bases; bases with no gene match: 8. The CDR3 here is CASSEAVRGQAGELFF. The CDR3 DNA reads as TGCGCCAGCAGTGAGGCTGTCAGGGGGCAGGCCGGGGAGCTGTTTTTT.

This clone appeared a few times. The rearrangement uses TRBV5-1 and TRBJ2-2; TRBD1 agrees at 9 bases. The CDR3 contains 15 residues. Germline loops: CDR1 SGHRS, CDR2 YFSETQ. The V segment lost 0 bases and the J segment 6 bases; nucleotides outside the gene matches: 3. This CDR3 is CASSLGTGAAGELFF. The CDR3 region has the DNA TGCGCCAGCAGCTTGGGGACAGGGGCGGCCGGGGAGCTGTTTTTT.

The chain uses TRBV7-8 and TRBJ2-1; 7 bases match TRBD2. In germline, CDR1 is SGHVS, CDR2 FQNEAQ. V trimming: 2 bases; J trimming: 0 bases; junction bases outside the gene matches: 4. The CDR3 spans 16 residues. The DNA for the CDR3 is TGTGCCAGCAGCTTAAGAGGCGGGAGCTCCTACAATGAGCAGTTCTTC. It specifies CASSLRGGSSYNEQFF.

The rearrangement links TRBV6-5 to TRBJ1-1; 12 nucleotides line up with TRBD1. V lost 4 bases and J lost 10; bases outside the gene matches: 4. The length of the CDR3 is 13 residues. Germline CDR1 is MNHEY and CDR2 is SVGAGI. The CDR3 sequence is CASSFTGQGAAFF. CDR3 nucleotides: TGTGCCAGCAGTTTTACGGGACAGGGGGCAGCTTTCTTT.

The chain joins TRBV5-1 to TRBJ2-3, with no clear D. From germline, CDR1 is SGHRS and CDR2 YFSETQ. The CDR3 sequence is 12 residues long. V dropped 3 bases and J dropped 4 bases, with 6 bases sitting between them. CDR3 nucleotides: TGCGCCAGCAGCTCGACTTCAGATACGCAGTATTTT. It is translated as CASSSTSDTQYF.

The rearrangement joins TRBV5-1 to TRBJ2-3; D remains unclear. Trimming removed 3 bases at V and 1 base at J, with 15 bases between. Germline V CDR1 and CDR2: SGHRS, YFSETQ. The CDR3 is 16 amino acids. CDR3 in DNA: TGCGCCAGCAGCTCCACTCCCGGGTGGGGCACAGATACGCAGTATTTT. It is translated as CASSSTPGWGTDTQYF. The full variable domain, completed using reference TRBV5-1 and TRBJ2-3, is KAGVTQTPRYLIKTRGQQVTLSCSPISGHRSVSWYQQTPGQGLQFLFEYFSETQRNKGNFPGRFSGRQFSNSRSEMNVSTLELGDSALYLCASSSTPGWGTDTQYFGPGTRLTVL.

The rearrangement joins TRBV19 to TRBJ1-5, with D unresolved. The V gene lost 6 bases and the J gene lost 0 bases, with 12 bases spanning the gap. The CDR3 totals 15 residues. Germline values: CDR1 LNHDA, CDR2 SQIVND (reference sequence). The CDR3 coding sequence is TGTGCCAGTAGCCACACCGGGGTTAGCAATCAGCCCCAGCATTTT. Protein: CASSHTGVSNQPQHF.

The chain links TRBV10-1 to TRBJ2-3, with a tentative D call TRBD2 (6 bases). V was cut by 8 bases and J by 0 bases, with 9 bases left in between. The germline V gene encodes CDR1 WNHNN and CDR2 SYGVQD (reference sequence). The CDR3 is 13 residues long. The DNA of the CDR3 is TGCGCCAGCGGGAGGACTAGCACAGATACGCAGTATTTT. It encodes CASGRTSTDTQYF.

The rearrangement links TRBV20-1 to TRBJ1-2; unclear D gene. Trimming removed 3 bases from V and 8 bases from J, with 10 bases in between. Germline lookup yields CDR1 DFQATT and CDR2 SNEGSKA (reference sequence). This CDR3 has 11 amino acids. This CDR3 reads CSASNSRGYTF. The CDR3 nucleotides read TGCAGTGCTAGTAATTCGAGGGGCTACACCTTC.

The chain employs TRBV19 and TRBJ2-1, with TRBD1 matching 8 bases. CDR3 length equals 17 residues. V lost 0 bases, J lost 3 bases, and 7 bases stayed unmatched. CDR1 LNHDA and CDR2 SQIVND come from the germline V gene (reference sequence). The CDR3 nucleotides are TGTGCCAGTAGTATAGACCCAGGGGGCGGAGGCTACAATGAGCAGTTCTTC. It encodes CASSIDPGGGGYNEQFF. The full variable domain, rest sourced from reference TRBV19 and TRBJ2-1, is DGGITQSPKYLFRKEGQNVTLSCEQNLNHDAMYWYRQDPGQGLRLIYYSQIVNDFQKGDIAEGYSVSREKKESFPLTVTSAQKNPTAFYLCASSIDPGGGGYNEQFFGPGTRLTVL.

This sequence joins TRBV11-2 and TRBJ2-1; 8 bases match TRBD1. Per the germline V gene, CDR1 is SGHAT and CDR2 is FQNNGV. This CDR3 has 14 amino acids. The V segment lost 3 bases and the J segment 6 bases; nucleotides outside the gene matches: 4. CDR3 nucleotides: TGTGCCAGCAGCTTCTCGACAGGGGTCAATGAGCAGTTCTTC. This encodes CASSFSTGVNEQFF.

The chain is built from TRBV19 and TRBJ1-5; no clear D. V dropped 7 bases and J dropped 0 bases, with 13 bases sitting between them. This CDR3 is built from 15 residues. In germline, CDR1 is LNHDA, CDR2 SQIVND (reference sequence). The CDR3 spells CASTSGVYSNQPQHF. For the CDR3, the DNA is TGTGCCAGTACAAGCGGGGTCTATAGCAATCAGCCCCAGCATTTT.

This sequence joins TRBV28 and TRBJ1-1; D might be TRBD1 (5 bases). The germline gives CDR1 MDHEN, CDR2 SYDVKM. The V and J ends lost 6 bases and 0 bases respectively, with 11 bases between them. The CDR3 length is 14 residues. The CDR3 spells CASRTRVLNTEAFF. The CDR3 DNA reads as TGTGCCAGCAGAACCAGGGTTCTGAACACTGAAGCTTTCTTT.